What follows describes a single T cell receptor (beta chain). The data were obtained in a study of blood T cell repertoires in COVID-19. Clones were read by immunoSEQ multiplex PCR, and TCRdb kept only the in-frame ones, dropping some. The sample has roughly 170,000 clones, around 85% seen once. From germline, CDR1 is LGHDT and CDR2 YNNKEL (reference sequence). After removal of 5 bases from V and 9 bases from J, the junction contained 15 bases not matched to a gene. The CDR3 sequence is 16 residues long. This sequence originates from a man aged 55 to 69 who had recovered from COVID-19. V gene TRBV3-1 (or the pseudogene TRBV3-2) combines with J gene TRBJ2-7; TRBD2 aligns across 11 bases. The sample was peripheral blood. The CDR3 DNA reads TGTGCCAGCAGCACGTGGACTAGCGGGTCCTACGGTGTGCAGTACTTC. The encoded protein is CASSTWTSGSYGVQYF.